The text below deals with one T cell receptor (beta chain). In the PCR, 60 Vbeta and 13 Jbeta primers were used. Method: immunoSEQ multiplex PCR; TCRdb's copy keeps in-frame clones and lacks some. Among roughly 180,000 clones listed, approximately 80% were seen once. This entry is derived from a study of cytomegalovirus exposure and HLA in healthy donors. V was cut by 0 bases and J by 3 bases, with 18 bases left in between. The germline gives CDR1 SGHRS, CDR2 YFSETQ. CDR3 length: 18 residues. Specimen: PBMCs. This receptor was taken from a woman aged 45 to 65 in good health and CMV-seropositive. This chain uses TRBV5-1 with TRBJ2-2; D not certain. The CDR3 DNA sequence: TGCGCCAGCAGCTTGGACTTCGCTCGCGCCTCTTACACCGGGGAGCTGTTTTTT. As protein: CASSLDFARASYTGELFF.